One sample yielded the 26 T cell receptor beta chains listed below, sequenced in a study of blood T cells in healthy people across ages. Alongside a J-beta primer mix, a sample-barcoded 5' primer served in a second PCR lasting roughly 7 to 12 cycles. TCRdb used MiXCR to reprocess the 5' RACE reads, holding one entry per CDR3 protein. The table lists 750,000 or so distinct CDR3 sequences, roughly 25% of them singletons, with roughly 9% in the top ten. These data are also associated with another study on T cells of mothers and their children.

Specimen: blood. Receptors originate from a boy aged 10-17 years in good health.

The V and J genes are TRBV13 and TRBJ2-4; D is unclear. The CDR3 extends over 14 amino acids. V lost 3 bases and J 3 bases, leaving 9 bases between the germline ends. Germline lookup yields CDR1 PRHDT and CDR2 FYEKMQ (reference sequence). CDR3 coding DNA: TGTGCCAGCAGCTTGGAATCGCTCAAAAACATTCAGTACTTC. Amino acid sequence: CASSLESLKNIQYF.

This chain joins TRBV29-1 and TRBJ1-1; D gene unclear. V was shortened by 2 bases and J by 5 bases, with 9 bases between the two germline ends. The length of the CDR3 is 12 residues. CDR1 and CDR2 from the germline V gene are SQVTM and ANQGSEA. CDR3 region: CSVEFGLTEAFF. The CDR3 DNA follows: TGCAGCGTTGAATTTGGGCTGACTGAAGCTTTCTTT.

This clonotype was counted a few times. This sequence joins TRBV4-2 and TRBJ2-3, with a possible D match to TRBD2 (5 bases). This CDR3 comprises 15 residues. The ends were cut back, 0 bases at V and 6 bases at J, with 13 bases in the middle. The germline gives CDR1 LGHNA, CDR2 YNFKEQ. CDR3: CASSQDPTPGDTQYF. CDR3 sequence (DNA): TGTGCCAGCAGCCAAGACCCAACTCCGGGGGATACGCAGTATTTT.

V usage is TRBV28 and J usage is TRBJ2-7, with unresolved D. CDR3 size: 13 residues. Germline V gene data show CDR1 as MDHEN and CDR2 as SYDVKM. Trimming took off 6 bases at V and 0 bases at J, with 9 bases between the two ends. The CDR3 here is CASRLGISYEQYF. Written as DNA, the CDR3 is TGTGCCAGCAGGCTGGGGATCTCCTACGAGCAGTACTTC.

This clonotype has only one observation. J is TRBJ2-1 and V is TRBV5-1, with 9 bases lining up with TRBD1. The CDR3 totals 15 residues. With 4 bases clipped from V and 6 bases from J, the junction kept 8 bases outside the gene matches. The germline CDR1 and CDR2 sequences are SGHRS and YFSETQ. CDR3 sequence: CASSIGQGRGNEQFF. CDR3 coding DNA: TGCGCCAGCAGCATCGGACAGGGGAGGGGCAATGAGCAGTTCTTC.

The chain couples TRBV24-1 to TRBJ2-5; D not certain. The J call may be in error: the DNA end matches TRBJ2-1 better. Germline V gene lookup returns CDR1 KGHDR and CDR2 SFDVKD. The CDR3 length is 13 residues. The CDR3 DNA follows: TGTGCCACCAGTGACCCCCCGGTAGGCGAGCAGTTCTTC. This gives the protein CATSDPPVGEQFF.

The chain carries TRBV2 and TRBJ1-4, with a weak D call TRBD1 (6 bases). The CDR3 sequence is 15 residues long. V was trimmed by 6 bases and J by 5 bases, leaving 16 bases between them. Germline CDR1 is SNHLY and CDR2 is FYNNEI. In DNA, the CDR3 is TGTGCCAGCAGAGCCCAGGGGTCCGCCAATGAAAAACTGTTTTTT. Its protein is CASRAQGSANEKLFF.

The gene calls are TRBV2 and TRBJ1-4; possible D gene TRBD1, 6 bases. The ends were cut back, 10 bases at V and 0 bases at J, with 18 bases in the middle. Germline-derived CDR1 and CDR2 are SNHLY and FYNNEI. The CDR3 loop spans 16 amino acids. CDR3 in amino acids: CATTRQAPSTNEKLFF. CDR3 DNA sequence: TGTGCCACTACTCGACAGGCCCCCTCAACTAATGAAAAACTGTTTTTT.

This clonotype came up a few times. The rearrangement uses TRBV6-2 or TRBV6-3 and TRBJ2-5; D is ambiguous. In germline, CDR1 is MNHEY, CDR2 SVGEGT. The CDR3 covers 12 residues. Trimming pared 8 bases from V and 2 bases from J, leaving 9 bases between. The CDR3 reads CASGLWQETQYF. The CDR3 nucleotides read TGTGCCAGCGGTCTTTGGCAAGAGACCCAGTACTTC.

The gene calls are TRBV20-1 and TRBJ1-4; unclear D gene. The CDR3 loop spans 16 amino acids. V dropped 6 bases and J dropped 6 bases, with 23 bases sitting between them. CDR1 is DFQATT and CDR2 is SNEGSKA in the germline V gene (reference sequence). Written as DNA, the CDR3 is TGCAGTGCCCAACTCCCTCTCACCGGAGATTATGAAAAACTGTTTTTT. This translates into CSAQLPLTGDYEKLFF.

This chain joins TRBV11-2 and TRBJ1-1; D gene ambiguous. The CDR3 sequence is 13 residues long. The germline CDR1 and CDR2 sequences are SGHAT and FQNNGV. The V end lost 1 base, the J end lost 3 bases, and 6 bases lay between the germline ends. CDR3 sequence reads: CASSLVVDTEAFF. CDR3 sequence (DNA): TGTGCCAGCAGCTTAGTCGTGGACACTGAAGCTTTCTTT.

The V gene is TRBV19, the J gene TRBJ2-1; D is undetermined. Germline CDR1 reads LNHDA; CDR2 reads SQIVND (reference sequence). V gave up 0 bases and J gave up 0 bases, with 9 bases separating them. The CDR3 loop spans 16 amino acids. The CDR3 protein is CASSIDHRLSYNEQFF. The CDR3 nucleotides read TGTGCCAGTAGTATAGACCACAGACTCTCCTACAATGAGCAGTTCTTC.

The chain uses TRBV6-2 or TRBV6-3 and TRBJ2-6; 8 bases map to TRBD1. V was clipped by 3 bases and J by 2 bases; unmatched bases: 12. CDR1 is MNHEY and CDR2 is SVGEGT in the germline V gene. The CDR3 length is 19 residues. CDR3 bases: TGTGCCAGCAGTTATCAGGGGGCGAATTTCATCACTGGGGCCAACGTCCTGACTTTC. Translation gives CASSYQGANFITGANVLTF.

This clonotype showed up just a few times. This chain links TRBV6-2 or TRBV6-3 with TRBJ2-7, with 8 bases that match TRBD2. V dropped 6 bases and J dropped 0; count of bases not matched to a gene: 7. Germline V lookup: CDR1 MNHEY, CDR2 SVGEGT. The CDR3 consists of 15 residues. DNA of the CDR3: TGTGCCAGCAGAGACTTTAGCGGGGACTCCTACGAGCAGTACTTC. Translating it yields CASRDFSGDSYEQYF.

The sample holds many counts of this clonotype. The J gene is TRBJ2-5, the V gene TRBV7-3; 9 bases match TRBD2. V trimming: 7 bases; J trimming: 0 bases; junction bases outside the gene matches: 6. CDR1 is SGHTA, CDR2 FQGTGA, per germline. The CDR3 is made up of 15 amino acids. CDR3 protein: CASTLLAGHQETQYF. In DNA, the CDR3 is TGTGCCAGCACCCTACTAGCGGGCCACCAAGAGACCCAGTACTTC.

In its sample, this clonotype was seen many times. The rearrangement uses TRBV27 and TRBJ2-5; D is unresolved. This CDR3 has 16 residues. Germline values: CDR1 MNHEY, CDR2 SMNVEV (reference sequence). The germline V and J ends were trimmed by 0 bases and 1 base, with 12 bases remaining between them. Here the CDR3 DNA reads TGTGCCAGCAGTTTATCCGCCCAGGCCTTCCAAGAGACCCAGTACTTC. The encoded protein is CASSLSAQAFQETQYF.

The chain carries TRBV14 and TRBJ2-7; D is unresolved. The germline CDR1 and CDR2 sequences are SGHDN and FVKESK. Trimming removed 3 bases at V and 3 bases at J, with 12 bases between. This CDR3 has 14 amino acids. The CDR3: CASSQVTAFYEQYF. The CDR3 region has the DNA TGTGCCAGCAGCCAGGTAACGGCCTTCTACGAGCAGTACTTC.

The rearrangement joins TRBV29-1 to TRBJ2-5, with D maybe TRBD1 (6 bases). From germline, CDR1 is SQVTM and CDR2 ANQGSEA. The CDR3 spans 11 residues. Trimming left V 7 bases short and J 5 bases short, with 11 bases between. Here the CDR3 reads CSGAQGETQYF. CDR3 in DNA: TGCAGCGGGGCCCAGGGGGAGACCCAGTACTTC.

About this clonotype itself: The junction differs from germline at one of its ends, possibly a read error. The chain links TRBV5-1 to TRBJ2-7, with a tentative D call TRBD1 (5 bases). The CDR3 runs to 13 residues. Germline CDR1 is SGHRS and CDR2 is YFSETQ. The CDR3 DNA is TGCGCCAGCAGCTTTGACAGATCCTATGAGCAGTACTTC. Protein product: CASSFDRSYEQYF.

This clonotype was picked up a small number of times. The genes are TRBV5-1 and TRBJ2-1; D could derive from TRBD1 or TRBD2 (5 bases each). CDR1 SGHRS and CDR2 YFSETQ come from the germline V gene. This CDR3 is 17 amino acids long. Trimming pared 2 bases from V and 4 bases from J, leaving 19 bases between. The DNA of the CDR3 is TGCGCCAGCAGCTTTACCGGGACCCCGTCGAGTTACAATGAGCAGTTCTTC. It codes for CASSFTGTPSSYNEQFF.

Only a few counts were recorded for this clonotype. The chain employs TRBV27 and TRBJ2-2; TRBD1 aligns across 8 bases. Germline lookup yields CDR1 MNHEY and CDR2 SMNVEV (reference sequence). Trimming removed 3 bases from V and 5 bases from J; junction bases left unmatched: 8. The CDR3 contains 16 residues. The CDR3 sequence: CASSFADREETGELFF. The CDR3 nucleotides are TGTGCCAGCAGTTTCGCGGACAGGGAAGAAACCGGGGAGCTGTTTTTT.

This clonotype has a handful of counts. The chain joins TRBV9 to TRBJ2-5; possible D gene TRBD2, 6 bases. V dropped 3 bases and J dropped 0 bases, with 9 bases sitting between them. This CDR3 comprises 14 residues. CDR1 is SGDLS, CDR2 YYNGEE, per germline. CDR3 sequence: CASSERTNQETQYF. As DNA, the CDR3 is TGTGCCAGCAGCGAGAGGACTAACCAAGAGACCCAGTACTTC.

This clonotype occurred once. This chain connects TRBV5-1 to TRBJ2-3; D is ambiguous. The CDR3 is 12 amino acids. Germline CDR1 and CDR2: SGHRS and YFSETQ. The V gene lost 4 bases and the J gene lost 6 bases, with 9 bases spanning the gap. CDR3 bases: TGCGCCAGCAGCCGAGGCCCGGATACGCAGTATTTT. This encodes CASSRGPDTQYF.

The chain is built from TRBV10-3 and TRBJ2-3; 9 nucleotides agree with TRBD1. The CDR3 has 13 residues. V shed 8 bases, J shed 4 bases, and the junction held 4 bases outside the gene matches. CDR1 and CDR2 from the germline V gene are ENHRY and SYGVKD. DNA of the CDR3: TGTGCCATCGGGACAGGGTCTTCAGATACGCAGTATTTT. Translating gives CAIGTGSSDTQYF.

The chain has TRBV7-2 and TRBJ2-1; possible D gene TRBD2, 6 bases. The CDR3 contains 15 residues. CDR1 is SGHTA, CDR2 FQGNSA, per germline. Trimming cost V 5 bases and J 6 bases, with 17 bases left between them. CDR3 DNA: TGTGCCAGCAGCCTCAGCGGGTCTAGTCGCAATGAGCAGTTCTTC. This sequence encodes CASSLSGSSRNEQFF.

This chain connects TRBV29-1 to TRBJ2-1, with 7 bases lining up with TRBD1. The V gene's germline CDR1 is SQVTM and CDR2 ANQGSEA. The length of the CDR3 is 13 residues. The V segment lost 5 bases and the J segment 9 bases; nucleotides outside the gene matches: 10. For the CDR3, the DNA is TGCAGCGTTCACATGGGGGCAGGGGGTGAGCAGTTCTTC. This translates into CSVHMGAGGEQFF.